This entry lists 5 T cell receptor beta chains sequenced from one sample in a study of CD8 T cells in ankylosing spondylitis. TCRdb re-analysed the 5' RACE reads in MiXCR, keeping a single row per CDR3 protein. The sample holds about 160,000 distinct CDR3 sequences, about 17% seen once. Sample: blood, either unsorted or a sorted T cell fraction (not recorded which). These receptors came from a male donor with ankylosing spondylitis or in good health (not recorded which).

This clonotype appeared many times. The rearrangement links TRBV29-1 to TRBJ1-2, with D uncertain. The CDR3 length is 11 residues. From germline, CDR1 is SQVTM and CDR2 ANQGSEA. Trimming stripped 4 bases from V and 6 bases from J, with 9 bases between. The CDR3 region has the DNA TGCAGCGTTGTGGGGAGCAATGGCTACACCTTC. Residues: CSVVGSNGYTF.

The genes are TRBV7-8 and TRBJ2-7, with a tentative D call TRBD2 (6 bases). Germline loops: CDR1 SGHVS, CDR2 FQNEAQ. CDR3 length equals 14 residues. V was trimmed by 1 base and J by 5 bases, leaving 12 bases between them. In nucleotides, the CDR3 is TGTGCCAGCAGCTTAGTGACTAGTTCCAACGAGCAGTACTTC. This translates into CASSLVTSSNEQYF.

V usage is TRBV4-2 and J usage is TRBJ2-5; 7 bases agree with TRBD2. CDR3 size: 13 residues. The V and J ends lost 3 bases and 6 bases, in that order; junction bases with no gene match: 4. Germline-derived CDR1 and CDR2 are LGHNA and YNFKEQ. The CDR3 protein is CASSQPGLQTQYF. Written as DNA, the CDR3 is TGTGCCAGCAGCCAGCCGGGACTACAGACCCAGTACTTC.

This clonotype was detected many times. The chain carries TRBV5-1 and TRBJ1-1; D gene unclear. V lost 5 bases and J 1 base, leaving 9 bases between the germline ends. The CDR3 sequence is 13 residues long. Germline CDR1 is SGHRS and CDR2 is YFSETQ. CDR3 sequence reads: CASRDPANTEAFF. As DNA, the CDR3 is TGCGCCAGCAGAGATCCAGCGAACACTGAAGCTTTCTTT.

This clonotype has only a few counts. This chain connects TRBV29-1 to TRBJ2-3; 9 positions agree with TRBD2. The CDR3 length is 13 residues. Germline V gene sequence: CDR1 SQVTM, CDR2 ANQGSEA. With V trimmed by 5 bases and J by 2 bases, 2 bases remained unmatched. In DNA, the CDR3 is TGCAGCGTTAGCGGGAGGACCACAGATACGCAGTATTTT. This encodes CSVSGRTTDTQYF.